This T cell receptor (beta chain) was documented in a study of blood T cell repertoires in COVID-19. Study-level background: Acute and convalescent COVID-19 specimens originated in the United States, Italy and Spain. PBMCs, B-cell-depleted T cells, or T cells provided the cDNA or gDNA that made up the material.

V shed 5 bases and J 1 base; nucleotides not matched to a gene: 5. Per the germline V gene, CDR1 is MNHEY and CDR2 is SVGEGT. The CDR3 covers 15 residues. Authors' analysis steps: Researchers report that nucleated cell counts were estimated from reference gene primer amplification. TCRdb keeps only in-frame clones here, not all; method: immunoSEQ multiplex PCR. The D gene and trimming were derived from the DNA, and the V and J assignments and clone size from that table. The repertoire holds about 55,000 clones, with roughly 85% as singletons. The V call is TRBV6-2 or TRBV6-3, the J call TRBJ2-3; 8 bases match TRBD2. The specimen sequenced was peripheral blood. The sequence was obtained from a human donor in a cohort sampled during active or convalescent COVID-19. This CDR3 reads CASSVAGGRTDTQYF. The CDR3 nucleotides are TGTGCCAGCAGTGTGGCGGGGGGCCGCACAGATACGCAGTATTTT.